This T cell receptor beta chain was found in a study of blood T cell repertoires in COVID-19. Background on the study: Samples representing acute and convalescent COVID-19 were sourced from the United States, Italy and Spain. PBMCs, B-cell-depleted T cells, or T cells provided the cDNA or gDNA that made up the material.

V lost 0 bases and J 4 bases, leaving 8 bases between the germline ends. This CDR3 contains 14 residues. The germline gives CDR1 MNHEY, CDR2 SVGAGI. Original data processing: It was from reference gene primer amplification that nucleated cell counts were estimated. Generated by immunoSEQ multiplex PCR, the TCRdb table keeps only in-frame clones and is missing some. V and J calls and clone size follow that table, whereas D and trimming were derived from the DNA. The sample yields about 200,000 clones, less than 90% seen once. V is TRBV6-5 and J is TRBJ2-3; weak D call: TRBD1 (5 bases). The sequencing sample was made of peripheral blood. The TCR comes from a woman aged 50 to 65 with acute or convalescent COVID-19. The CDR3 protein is CASSYSQASDTQYF. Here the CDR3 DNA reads TGTGCCAGCAGTTACTCACAGGCCTCAGATACGCAGTATTTT.